The rows below give T cell receptor beta chains drawn from one sample of a study of PD-L1 blockade in urothelial cancer. Clones were sequenced by immunoSEQ multiplex PCR, and TCRdb holds only the in-frame ones, with some missing. The data hold about 86,000 clones, with around 85% observed a single time. The specimen was PBMCs, collected around atezolizumab (anti-PD-L1) treatment. These receptors were obtained from a man aged 60 to 69 with urothelial cancer. CDR3s include the opening cysteine and the closing phenylalanine or tryptophan. D genes are given only for firm matches. The size field is filled for only some rows; it gives once, few, many or a size class.

v_call	clone_size	d_call	j_call	cdr3_nt	cdr3_aa
TRBV19	NA	NA	TRBJ2-7	TGTGCCAGTACCCCAGGAGGAGGGCACTCCTACGAGCAGTACTTC	CASTPGGGHSYEQYF
TRBV5-1	NA	TRBD1	TRBJ2-3	TGCGCCAGTCGGGGACAGAGCACAGATACGCAGTATTTT	CASRGQSTDTQYF
TRBV10-3	NA	NA	TRBJ2-1	TGTGCCATCAGTGAGTCTTCCACGAGCCATGAGCAGTTCTTC	CAISESSTSHEQFF
TRBV18	NA	NA	TRBJ1-4	TGTGCCAGCTCAAATGGGCTTAATGAAAAACTGTTTTTT	CASSNGLNEKLFF
TRBV18	NA	NA	TRBJ2-7	TGTGCCAGCTCACCACTCCCGAGGTCCGGCGGCGAGCAGTACTTC	CASSPLPRSGGEQYF
TRBV5-1	few	NA	TRBJ2-1	TGCGCCAGCAGACAGGACAGTCCCTACAATGAGCAGTTCTTC	CASRQDSPYNEQFF
TRBV4-1	NA	TRBD2	TRBJ2-4	TGCGCCAGCAGCCAAGGCCTAGCGGGGAAAAACATTCAGTACTTC	CASSQGLAGKNIQYF
TRBV9	NA	TRBD2	TRBJ2-1	TGTGCCAGCAGCGCAAGACTAGCGGGATACAATGAGCAGTTCTTC	CASSARLAGYNEQFF
TRBV4-1	NA	NA	TRBJ2-5	TGCGCCAGCAGCTCCCGAGGGGGGGTTACCCAAGAGACCCAGTACTTC	CASSSRGGVTQETQYF
TRBV5-6	NA	NA	TRBJ1-2	TGTGCCAGCAGCTTGGGCCAGGGAAGCTATGGCTACACCTTC	CASSLGQGSYGYTF
TRBV6-5	NA	NA	TRBJ2-2	TGTGCCAGCAGTTACTCGATTGACACCATGTGGGAGCTGTTTTTT	CASSYSIDTMWELFF
TRBV7-8	NA	TRBD1	TRBJ1-2	TGTGCCAGCAGCCCATTGGGACAGCCTGGCTACACCTTC	CASSPLGQPGYTF
TRBV15	NA	NA	TRBJ1-4	TGTGCCACCAGCGCCCTACCCAGGGTAGGGGCCGATGAAAAACTGTTTTTT	CATSALPRVGADEKLFF
TRBV19	NA	NA	TRBJ2-4	TGTGCCAGTACTTATCGCGCGGCATTAGCCAAAAACATTCAGTACTTC	CASTYRAALAKNIQYF
TRBV11-2	once	NA	TRBJ2-1	TGTGCCAGCAGCTTAGAGGGGGGTCACTCCTACAATGAGCAGTTCTTC	CASSLEGGHSYNEQFF
TRBV10-3	NA	TRBD2	TRBJ2-5	TGTGCCATCAGTGAGACCTCAAACTTAGCGGGAGAGACCCAGTACTTC	CAISETSNLAGETQYF
TRBV11-3	NA	TRBD2	TRBJ2-1	TGTGCCAGCTTGGGCGGGACTAGCGGGGGGTACAATGAGCAGTTCTTC	CASLGGTSGGYNEQFF
TRBV5-1	NA	TRBD2	TRBJ2-2	TGCGCCAGCAGCGGAACCGGGACTAGCGGGATCCGGCTGTTTTTT	CASSGTGTSGIRLFF
TRBV9	NA	TRBD1	TRBJ2-5	TGTGCCAGCAGCGTAGGGGACAGGGATAGGGAGACCCAGTACTTC	CASSVGDRDRETQYF
TRBV7-7	NA	TRBD2	TRBJ2-1	TGTGCTAGCAGCTTAGTGGGGGGGTCGAATGAGCAGTTCTTC	CASSLVGGSNEQFF
TRBV18	NA	NA	TRBJ1-5	TGTGCCAGCTCACCAAGGACAAATCGCAATCAGCCCCAGCATTTT	CASSPRTNRNQPQHF
TRBV19	NA	NA	TRBJ2-1	TGTGCCAGTTCTAGAGGGTCCTCCTACAATGAGCAGTTCTTC	CASSRGSSYNEQFF
TRBV15	NA	NA	TRBJ2-7	TGTGCCACCAGCAGAGATAGGAGTTGGAACGTTGGGACTCCTTTCTACGAGCAGTACTTC	CATSRDRSWNVGTPFYEQYF
TRBV7-3	NA	TRBD2	TRBJ2-1	TGTGCCAGCAGCTTAACCGGACTAGCACAGGAGCAGTTCTTC	CASSLTGLAQEQFF
TRBV6-6	NA	NA	TRBJ1-4	TGTGCCAGCAAGGCGGGGGGGGCTAATGAAAAACTGTTTTTT	CASKAGGANEKLFF
TRBV28	NA	NA	TRBJ2-7	TGTGCCAGCAGTCTGGGCTTCTACGAGCAGTACTTC	CASSLGFYEQYF